A single T cell receptor (beta chain) is shown here with its context. Its antigen is as yet unknown. The data are from a study of CD8 T cells in ankylosing spondylitis. Scientists made TCR beta libraries using quantitative 5'-RACE with molecular barcodes. TCRdb redid the calling of the 5' RACE reads with MiXCR, one entry per CDR3 protein. The profile shows some 840,000 distinct CDR3 sequences, approximately 10% of them singletons. The study's findings and limits: Significant enrichment of disease-linked clones was reportedly seen in matched ankylosing spondylitis synovial fluid. A motif in TCR beta, a set of roughly eight highly homologous variants, appeared characteristic of ankylosing spondylitis blood. The disease-linked clones had a CD8+ phenotype and low blood frequencies.

The clonotype was recovered from a male donor with ankylosing spondylitis. The sample comprised blood, either unsorted or a sorted T cell fraction (not recorded which).

The CDR3 is CASSLPLRHAGTKNIQYF. As DNA, the CDR3 is TGTGCCAGCAGCTTACCTCTTAGGCATGCAGGGACCAAAAACATTCAGTACTTC. The chain joins TRBV11-1 to TRBJ2-4, with a tentative D call TRBD1 (5 bases). The CDR3 contains 18 residues. The V gene's germline CDR1 is SGHAT and CDR2 FQDESV (reference sequence). Trimming cost V 2 bases and J 2 bases, with 19 bases left between them.